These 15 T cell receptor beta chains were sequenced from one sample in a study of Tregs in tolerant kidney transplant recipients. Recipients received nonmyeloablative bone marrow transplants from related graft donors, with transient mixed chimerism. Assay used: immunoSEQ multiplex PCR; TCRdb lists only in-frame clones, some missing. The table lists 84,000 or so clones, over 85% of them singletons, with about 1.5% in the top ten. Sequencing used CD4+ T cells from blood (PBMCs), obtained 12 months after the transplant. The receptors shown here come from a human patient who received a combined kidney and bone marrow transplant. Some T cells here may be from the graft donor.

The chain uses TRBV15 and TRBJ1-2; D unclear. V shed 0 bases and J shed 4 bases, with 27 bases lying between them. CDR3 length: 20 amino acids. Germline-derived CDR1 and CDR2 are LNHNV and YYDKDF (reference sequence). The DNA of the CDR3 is TGTGCCACCAGCAGAGACCCCATCGGGAGATGGTCCCTATTTAGCTATGGCTACACCTTC. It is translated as CATSRDPIGRWSLFSYGYTF.

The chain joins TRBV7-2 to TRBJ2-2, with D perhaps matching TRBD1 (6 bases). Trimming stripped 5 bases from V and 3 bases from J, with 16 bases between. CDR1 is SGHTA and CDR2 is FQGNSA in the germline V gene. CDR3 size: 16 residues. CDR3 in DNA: TGTGCCAGCAGCCGCCCAACAGGGCCGTACACCGGGGAGCTGTTTTTT. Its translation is CASSRPTGPYTGELFF. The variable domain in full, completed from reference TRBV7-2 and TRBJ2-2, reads GAGVSQSPSNKVTEKGKDVELRCDPISGHTALYWYRQSLGQGLEFLIYFQGNSAPDKSGLPSDRFSAERTGGSVSTLTIQRTQQEDSAVYLCASSRPTGPYTGELFFGEGSRLTVL.

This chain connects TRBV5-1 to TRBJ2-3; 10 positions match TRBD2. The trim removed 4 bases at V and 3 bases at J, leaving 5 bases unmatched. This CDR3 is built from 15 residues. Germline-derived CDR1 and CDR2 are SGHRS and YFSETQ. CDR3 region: CASSPGLADTDTQYF. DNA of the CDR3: TGCGCCAGCAGCCCTGGACTAGCGGATACAGATACGCAGTATTTT.

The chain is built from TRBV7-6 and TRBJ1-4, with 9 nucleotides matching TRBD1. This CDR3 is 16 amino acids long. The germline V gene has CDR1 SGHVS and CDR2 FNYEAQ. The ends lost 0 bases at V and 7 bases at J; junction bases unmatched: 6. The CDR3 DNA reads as TGTGCCAGCAGCTTAGCGCGTGGGACAGGGACTGAAAAACTGTTTTTT. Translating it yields CASSLARGTGTEKLFF.

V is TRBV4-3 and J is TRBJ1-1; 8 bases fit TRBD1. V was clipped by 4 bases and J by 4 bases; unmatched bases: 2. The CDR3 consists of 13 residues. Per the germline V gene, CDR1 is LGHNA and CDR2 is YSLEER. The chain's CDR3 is CASSLTGGTEAFF. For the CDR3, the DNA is TGCGCCAGCAGCCTCACAGGGGGCACTGAAGCTTTCTTT.

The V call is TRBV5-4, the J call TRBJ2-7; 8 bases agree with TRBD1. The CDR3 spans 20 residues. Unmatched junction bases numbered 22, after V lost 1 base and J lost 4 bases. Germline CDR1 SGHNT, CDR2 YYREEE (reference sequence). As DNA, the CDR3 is TGTGCCAGCAGCTTGCGAGGCAGGGTAGTCCGGGACAGGACCATATACGAGCAGTACTTC. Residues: CASSLRGRVVRDRTIYEQYF.

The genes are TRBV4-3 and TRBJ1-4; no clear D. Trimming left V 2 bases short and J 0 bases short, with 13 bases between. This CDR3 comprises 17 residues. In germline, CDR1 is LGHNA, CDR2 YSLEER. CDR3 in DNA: TGCGCCAGCAGCCAATCTCCATTTGGCCCAACTAATGAAAAACTGTTTTTT. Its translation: CASSQSPFGPTNEKLFF.

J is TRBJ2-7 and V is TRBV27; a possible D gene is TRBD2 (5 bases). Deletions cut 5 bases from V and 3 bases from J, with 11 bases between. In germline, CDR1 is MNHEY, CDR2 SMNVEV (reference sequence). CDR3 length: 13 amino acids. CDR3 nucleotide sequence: TGTGCCAGCAGTCCCCGGACTGGCTACGAGCAGTACTTC. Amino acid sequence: CASSPRTGYEQYF.

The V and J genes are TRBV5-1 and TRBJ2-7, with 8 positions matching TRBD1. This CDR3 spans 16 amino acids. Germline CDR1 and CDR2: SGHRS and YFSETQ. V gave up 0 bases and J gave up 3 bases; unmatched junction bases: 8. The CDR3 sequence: CASSLVWPGQVYEQYF. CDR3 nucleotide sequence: TGCGCCAGCAGCTTGGTGTGGCCGGGACAGGTCTACGAGCAGTACTTC.

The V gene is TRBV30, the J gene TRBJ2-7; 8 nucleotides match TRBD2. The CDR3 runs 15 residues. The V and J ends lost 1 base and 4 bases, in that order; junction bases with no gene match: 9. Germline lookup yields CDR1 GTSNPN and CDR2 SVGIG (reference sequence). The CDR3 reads CAWSGGSGIGYEQYF. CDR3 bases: TGTGCCTGGAGTGGTGGTAGCGGGATTGGTTACGAGCAGTACTTC.

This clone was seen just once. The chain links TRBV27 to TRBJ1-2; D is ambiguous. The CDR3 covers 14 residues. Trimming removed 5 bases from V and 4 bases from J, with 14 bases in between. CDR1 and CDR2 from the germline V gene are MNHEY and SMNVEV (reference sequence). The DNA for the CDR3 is TGTGCCAGCAGTCGATCAGAGACATTCTATGGCTACACCTTC. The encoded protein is CASSRSETFYGYTF.

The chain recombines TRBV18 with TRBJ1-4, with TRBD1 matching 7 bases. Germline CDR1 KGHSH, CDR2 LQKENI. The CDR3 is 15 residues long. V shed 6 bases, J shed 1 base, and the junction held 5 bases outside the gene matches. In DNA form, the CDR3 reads TGTGCCAGCTCCCCAGGACAGGAAACTAATGAAAAACTGTTTTTT. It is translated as CASSPGQETNEKLFF.

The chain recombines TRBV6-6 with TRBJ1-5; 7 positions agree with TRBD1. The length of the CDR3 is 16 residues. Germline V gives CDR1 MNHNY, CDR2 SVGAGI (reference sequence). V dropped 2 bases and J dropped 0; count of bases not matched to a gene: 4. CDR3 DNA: TGTGCCAGCAGTTACGGGACAGACTATAGCAATCAGCCCCAGCATTTT. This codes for CASSYGTDYSNQPQHF.

CDR3 coding DNA: TGTGCCATCAGTGGGTCGGAGCTTTCCTACAATGAGCAGTTCTTC. It codes for CAISGSELSYNEQFF. The chain couples TRBV10-3 to TRBJ2-1; D is ambiguous. The CDR3 length is 15 residues. Trimming shortened V by 4 bases and J by 1 base, and 11 bases separated the two germline ends. CDR1 ENHRY and CDR2 SYGVKD come from the germline V gene.

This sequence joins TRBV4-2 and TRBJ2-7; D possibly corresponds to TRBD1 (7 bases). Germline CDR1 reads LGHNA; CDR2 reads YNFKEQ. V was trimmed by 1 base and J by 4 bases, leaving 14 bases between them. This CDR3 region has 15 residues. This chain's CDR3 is CASSQVEQGRYEQYF. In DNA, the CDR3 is TGTGCCAGCAGCCAAGTTGAACAGGGGAGGTACGAGCAGTACTTC.